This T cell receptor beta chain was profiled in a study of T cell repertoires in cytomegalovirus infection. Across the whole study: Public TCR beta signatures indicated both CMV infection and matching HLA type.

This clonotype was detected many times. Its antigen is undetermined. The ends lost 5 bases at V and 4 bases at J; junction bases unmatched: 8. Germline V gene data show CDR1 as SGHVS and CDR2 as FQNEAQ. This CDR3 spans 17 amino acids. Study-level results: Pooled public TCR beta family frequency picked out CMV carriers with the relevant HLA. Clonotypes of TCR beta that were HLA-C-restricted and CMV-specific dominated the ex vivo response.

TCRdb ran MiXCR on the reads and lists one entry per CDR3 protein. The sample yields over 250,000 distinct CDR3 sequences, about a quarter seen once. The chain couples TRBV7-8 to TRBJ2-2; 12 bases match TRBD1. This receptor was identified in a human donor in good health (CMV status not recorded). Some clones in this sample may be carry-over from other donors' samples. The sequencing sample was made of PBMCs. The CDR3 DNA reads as TGTGCCAGCAGCCCTTACGGGACAGGGGGCGGCACCGGGGAGCTGTTTTTT. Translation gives CASSPYGTGGGTGELFF.